The 18 T cell receptor beta chains reported below all come from one sample, sequenced in a study of cytomegalovirus exposure and HLA in healthy donors. Vbeta (60) and Jbeta (13) primers were used in the PCR. Data came from immunoSEQ multiplex PCR; TCRdb stores just in-frame clones and leaves some out. The sample has roughly 200,000 clones, 86% seen once; the top ten hold around 0.3%. The sample comprised PBMCs. The receptors derive from a woman aged 25 to 39 in good health and CMV-seronegative.

The gene calls are TRBV5-1 and TRBJ1-2, with no clear D. CDR1 and CDR2 from the germline V gene are SGHRS and YFSETQ. V gave up 1 base and J gave up 8 bases, with 15 bases separating them. The CDR3 contains 14 residues. The CDR3 DNA sequence: TGCGCCAGCAGCTTGTCGGGGATTCTGAAGGGCTACACCTTC. Its protein product is CASSLSGILKGYTF.

The J gene is TRBJ2-7, the V gene TRBV25-1; 13 bases match TRBD2. Trimming at V came to 5 bases and at J to 0 bases, leaving 10 bases not matched to a gene. Germline CDR1 MGHDK, CDR2 SYGVNS. The CDR3 totals 18 residues. The DNA for the CDR3 is TGTGCCAGCAGTCCCGAGACTAGCGGGGGGCCGAGCTCCTACGAGCAGTACTTC. Protein product: CASSPETSGGPSSYEQYF.

The rearrangement uses TRBV10-3 and TRBJ2-7; TRBD1 matches 7 bases. This CDR3 contains 13 residues. The germline V gene encodes CDR1 ENHRY and CDR2 SYGVKD. The V segment lost 8 bases and the J segment 3 bases; nucleotides outside the gene matches: 7. CDR3: CAISQDRNYEQYF. The CDR3 DNA is TGTGCCATCTCACAGGACAGGAACTACGAGCAGTACTTC.

The chain uses TRBV5-6 and TRBJ2-7; 9 nucleotides agree with TRBD1. The V and J ends lost 1 base and 2 bases, in that order; junction bases with no gene match: 4. The CDR3 runs 15 residues. In germline, CDR1 is SGHDT, CDR2 YYEEEE. As DNA, the CDR3 is TGTGCCAGCAGCTTGTTGGGACAGGGCCCCTACGAGCAGTACTTC. As protein: CASSLLGQGPYEQYF. The whole variable domain, remainder taken from reference TRBV5-6 and TRBJ2-7, is DAGVTQSPTHLIKTRGQQVTLRCSPKSGHDTVSWYQQALGQGPQFIFQYYEEEERQRGNFPDRFSGHQFPNYSSELNVNALLLGDSALYLCASSLLGQGPYEQYFGPGTRLTVT.

The CDR3 here is CASSTIAGYTGELFF. The CDR3, as DNA: TGTGCCAGCAGCACCATTGCGGGGTACACCGGGGAGCTGTTTTTT. V usage is TRBV7-2 and J usage is TRBJ2-2; D possibly corresponds to TRBD2 (6 bases). Germline V lookup: CDR1 SGHTA, CDR2 FQGNSA. This CDR3 is built from 15 residues. Trimming took off 5 bases at V and 3 bases at J, with 13 bases between the two ends.

The genes are TRBV11-2 and TRBJ2-3; maybe TRBD1 (6 bases). Trimming pared 4 bases from V and 5 bases from J, leaving 22 bases between. The CDR3 length is 17 residues. CDR1 is SGHAT, CDR2 FQNNGV, per germline. In DNA, the CDR3 is TGTGCCAGCAGCTCCTCCGGGACACCGTTTGGGGAAGATACGCAGTATTTT. It encodes CASSSSGTPFGEDTQYF.

The rearrangement joins TRBV5-1 to TRBJ2-5; TRBD2 might be the D (6 bases). Germline values: CDR1 SGHRS, CDR2 YFSETQ. The V end lost 4 bases, the J end lost 1 base, and 14 bases lay between the germline ends. This CDR3 has 15 residues. CDR3 nucleotides: TGCGCCAGCAGCGCGGGGTACGGGTCCCAAGAGACCCAGTACTTC. Its protein is CASSAGYGSQETQYF. Together with reference TRBV5-1 and TRBJ2-5, the CDR3 gives the full variable domain: KAGVTQTPRYLIKTRGQQVTLSCSPISGHRSVSWYQQTPGQGLQFLFEYFSETQRNKGNFPGRFSGRQFSNSRSEMNVSTLELGDSALYLCASSAGYGSQETQYFGPGTRLLVL.

CDR3 coding DNA: TGTGCCAGCAGCCCGAGACAGGGGAACGAGCAGTACTTC. As protein: CASSPRQGNEQYF. The V and J genes are TRBV9 and TRBJ2-7, with TRBD1 identical over 8 bases. The germline V gene has CDR1 SGDLS and CDR2 YYNGEE. V lost 4 bases, J lost 5 bases, and 5 bases stayed unmatched. The CDR3 has 13 residues.

The V and J genes are TRBV6-1 and TRBJ1-5, with D possibly being TRBD1 (5 bases). The ends were cut back, 3 bases at V and 6 bases at J, with 6 bases in the middle. The CDR3 length is 12 residues. The germline CDR1 and CDR2 sequences are MNHNS and SASEGT. As DNA, the CDR3 is TGTGCCAGCAGTGACAGGGCTCAGCCCCAGCATTTT. Translating gives CASSDRAQPQHF.

The chain has TRBV28 and TRBJ2-4, with 9 bases fitting TRBD1. Germline trimming cut 1 base from V and 3 bases from J; bases unmatched to any gene: 7. The CDR3 is 17 amino acids. Germline CDR1 and CDR2: MDHEN and SYDVKM. The CDR3 DNA is TGTGCCAGCAGTTTATTGGGGACAGGGATTGACAAAAACATTCAGTACTTC. Residues: CASSLLGTGIDKNIQYF.

The chain carries TRBV5-6 and TRBJ2-1, with 9 positions matching TRBD2. From germline, CDR1 is SGHDT and CDR2 YYEEEE. CDR3 length: 15 amino acids. V shed 2 bases and J 3 bases; nucleotides not matched to a gene: 3. This chain's CDR3 is CASSLILAGYNEQFF. The CDR3 coding sequence is TGTGCCAGCAGCTTAATACTAGCGGGCTACAATGAGCAGTTCTTC. Using reference TRBV5-6 and TRBJ2-1 for the parts outside the CDR3, the full variable domain is DAGVTQSPTHLIKTRGQQVTLRCSPKSGHDTVSWYQQALGQGPQFIFQYYEEEERQRGNFPDRFSGHQFPNYSSELNVNALLLGDSALYLCASSLILAGYNEQFFGPGTRLTVL.

The CDR3 reads CASSTGAGELFF. CDR3 DNA sequence: TGTGCCAGCAGCACAGGGGCCGGGGAGCTGTTTTTT. The genes are TRBV2 and TRBJ2-2; 7 nucleotides align to TRBD1. J gave up 6 bases and V 6 bases, and 1 base lay outside the gene matches. The V gene's germline CDR1 is SNHLY and CDR2 FYNNEI. The CDR3 contains 12 residues.

This chain uses TRBV5-1 with TRBJ2-3; D not resolved. With 1 base removed from V and 6 bases from J, the gap between germline ends came to 15 bases. The CDR3 is 15 residues long. The germline V gene has CDR1 SGHRS and CDR2 YFSETQ. CDR3 amino acids: CASSLRPAAGDTQYF. The CDR3 nucleotides read TGCGCCAGCAGCTTGAGACCCGCGGCCGGGGATACGCAGTATTTT.

J is TRBJ2-2 and V is TRBV5-4, with 8 bases lining up with TRBD2. Losses at the gene ends were 4 bases for V and 0 bases for J; bases not matched to a gene: 2. This CDR3 contains 15 residues. Germline-derived CDR1 and CDR2 are SGHNT and YYREEE (reference sequence). CDR3 residues: CASSPGLANTGELFF. The CDR3 DNA sequence: TGTGCCAGCAGCCCGGGACTAGCGAACACCGGGGAGCTGTTTTTT.

The DNA of the CDR3 is TGTGCCAGCAGCTTAAGGGGGGGAGCTGGGGCCAACGTCCTGACTTTC. Its translation: CASSLRGGAGANVLTF. The chain has TRBV11-2 and TRBJ2-6; D may be TRBD2 (7 bases). Trimming left V 2 bases short and J 2 bases short, with 10 bases between. There are 16 residues in the CDR3. Per the germline V gene, CDR1 is SGHAT and CDR2 is FQNNGV.

The rearrangement joins TRBV5-1 to TRBJ1-5; possible D gene TRBD1, 6 bases. Germline CDR1 is SGHRS and CDR2 is YFSETQ. The CDR3 is made up of 16 amino acids. Trimming removed 0 bases at V and 7 bases at J, with 17 bases between. Here the CDR3 reads CASSLDGQGTEQPQHF. CDR3 coding DNA: TGCGCCAGCAGCTTGGATGGGCAGGGGACGGAACAGCCCCAGCATTTT.

Written as DNA, the CDR3 is TGTGCCAGTAGTCCCGGGACAGGGGGGAACATTCAGTACTTC. Protein sequence: CASSPGTGGNIQYF. The chain employs TRBV19 and TRBJ2-4, with TRBD1 identical over 11 bases. The germline V gene encodes CDR1 LNHDA and CDR2 SQIVND (reference sequence). V dropped 5 bases and J dropped 7; count of bases not matched to a gene: 4. The CDR3 extends over 14 amino acids.

The chain has TRBV7-3 and TRBJ2-3; 8 bases align to TRBD2. The length of the CDR3 is 15 residues. Per the germline V gene, CDR1 is SGHTA and CDR2 is FQGTGA. J lost 5 bases, V lost 1 base, and 5 bases had no gene match. In DNA, the CDR3 is TGTGCCAGCAGCTTAAATGGCGGGAGGCTAGATACGCAGTATTTT. This gives the protein CASSLNGGRLDTQYF.